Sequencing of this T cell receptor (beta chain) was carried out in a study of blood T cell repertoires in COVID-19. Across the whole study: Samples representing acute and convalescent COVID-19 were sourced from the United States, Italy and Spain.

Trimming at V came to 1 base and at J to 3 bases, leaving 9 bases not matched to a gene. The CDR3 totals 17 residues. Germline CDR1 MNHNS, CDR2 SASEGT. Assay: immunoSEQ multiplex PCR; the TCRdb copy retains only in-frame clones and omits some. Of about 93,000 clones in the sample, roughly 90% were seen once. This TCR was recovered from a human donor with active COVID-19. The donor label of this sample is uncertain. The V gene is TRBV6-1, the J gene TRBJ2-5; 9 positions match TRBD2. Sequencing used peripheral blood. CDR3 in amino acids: CASSEERLRGGEETQYF. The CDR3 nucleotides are TGTGCCAGCAGTGAAGAGCGCCTGCGGGGGGGGGAAGAGACCCAGTACTTC.